The 26 T cell receptor beta chains listed next were all sequenced from one sample in a study of blood T cell repertoires in COVID-19. The protocol was immunoSEQ multiplex PCR, while the TCRdb copy is restricted to in-frame clones and leaves out a portion. The table records approximately 90,000 clones, 78% of them present only once. Specimen: peripheral blood. These TCRs come from a man in his 70s with COVID-19, enrolled during active disease.

J is TRBJ1-1 and V is TRBV14; 8 nucleotides align to TRBD1. CDR1 is SGHDN, CDR2 FVKESK, per germline. The CDR3 runs to 12 residues. Trimming took 4 bases from V and 11 from J; bases not matched to a gene: 6. The CDR3 loop is CASSPGQVGAFF. The CDR3 DNA sequence: TGTGCCAGCAGCCCGGGACAGGTCGGGGCTTTCTTT.

The CDR3 sequence is CASSQGTTFYNQPQHF. The CDR3, as DNA: TGCGCCAGCAGCCAAGGTACCACTTTCTACAATCAGCCCCAGCATTTT. The chain employs TRBV4-1 and TRBJ1-5; D is unresolved. With 1 base removed from V and 3 bases from J, the gap between germline ends came to 13 bases. Germline V gene lookup returns CDR1 MGHRA and CDR2 YSYEKL. The CDR3 runs to 16 residues.

The rearrangement links TRBV7-3 to TRBJ2-1; 7 positions agree with TRBD1. J was trimmed by 8 bases and V by 2 bases; bases with no gene match: 15. Germline values: CDR1 SGHTA, CDR2 FQGTGA. The CDR3 contains 17 residues. CDR3 region: CASSLFPDRIRVDEQFF. CDR3 in DNA: TGTGCCAGCAGCTTATTCCCGGACAGGATAAGGGTGGATGAGCAGTTCTTC.

The rearrangement uses TRBV29-1 and TRBJ2-1; 10 nucleotides agree with TRBD2. Germline lookup yields CDR1 SQVTM and CDR2 ANQGSEA. There are 14 residues in the CDR3. V was pared by 7 bases and J by 6 bases, with 9 bases of the junction left unmatched. This CDR3 is CSGGRASGSNEQFF. The CDR3, as DNA: TGCAGCGGCGGAAGGGCTAGCGGGAGCAATGAGCAGTTCTTC.

This sequence joins TRBV6-2 or TRBV6-3 and TRBJ1-1; perhaps TRBD1 as D (5 bases). Trimming shortened V by 6 bases and J by 6 bases, and 17 bases separated the two germline ends. The V gene's germline CDR1 is MNHEY and CDR2 SVGEGT. The CDR3 runs to 14 residues. The CDR3 sequence: CASSPQGSRAEAFF. DNA of the CDR3: TGTGCCAGCAGCCCCCAGGGAAGCCGGGCTGAAGCTTTCTTT.

The rearrangement links TRBV4-2 to TRBJ1-1; TRBD1 aligns across 7 bases. The CDR3 length is 15 residues. The V gene's germline CDR1 is LGHNA and CDR2 YNFKEQ. V gave up 4 bases and J gave up 3 bases; unmatched junction bases: 8. CDR3 sequence (DNA): TGTGCCAGCAGCCCAGGACAGGTTGGGGACACTGAAGCTTTCTTT. Amino acids: CASSPGQVGDTEAFF.

CDR3 in amino acids: CASSSPQGVGGTFF. The CDR3 bases are TGCGCCAGCAGCAGCCCACAGGGCGTCGGAGGAACTTTCTTT. V and J are TRBV5-1 and TRBJ1-1; D might be TRBD1 (6 bases). CDR1 SGHRS and CDR2 YFSETQ come from the germline V gene. V dropped 4 bases and J dropped 12 bases, with 22 bases sitting between them. This CDR3 comprises 14 residues.

The chain carries TRBV7-2 and TRBJ2-1; 13 nucleotides agree with TRBD2. Germline assignment: CDR1 SGHTA and CDR2 FQGNSA. CDR3 length equals 15 residues. Trimming at V came to 4 bases and at J to 6 bases, leaving 3 bases not matched to a gene. This chain's CDR3 is CASSYTSGGANEQFF. Here the CDR3 DNA reads TGTGCCAGCAGCTACACTAGCGGGGGGGCCAATGAGCAGTTCTTC.

CDR3 amino acids: CASSPPGTAQGTGELFF. The CDR3 DNA sequence: TGTGCCAGCAGCCCACCGGGGACAGCCCAGGGGACCGGGGAGCTGTTTTTT. The chain couples TRBV7-6 to TRBJ2-2, with TRBD1 matching 7 bases. Germline V CDR1 and CDR2: SGHVS, FNYEAQ. This CDR3 has 17 amino acids. V shed 5 bases, J shed 5 bases, and the junction held 14 bases outside the gene matches.

This clone turned up a few times. For the CDR3, the DNA is TGCAGCGTTTTTAACGGACAGGGGGTAACTCGAGGAGGCTACACCTTC. It yields the protein CSVFNGQGVTRGGYTF. V is TRBV29-1 and J is TRBJ1-2; TRBD1 aligns across 10 bases. This CDR3 region has 16 residues. J was trimmed by 8 bases and V by 5 bases; bases with no gene match: 17. Germline V lookup: CDR1 SQVTM, CDR2 ANQGSEA.

This clone was observed a handful of times. The chain couples TRBV18 to TRBJ1-2, with a weak D call TRBD1 (6 bases). Germline V lookup: CDR1 KGHSH, CDR2 LQKENI. V was clipped by 4 bases and J by 4 bases, with 16 bases between them. The CDR3 extends over 15 amino acids. CDR3 protein: CASSLGQPQFYGYTF. CDR3 DNA sequence: TGTGCCAGCTCACTGGGACAACCCCAATTCTATGGCTACACCTTC.

This clone was detected once. The chain recombines TRBV5-6 with TRBJ1-5; 8 bases agree with TRBD1. From germline, CDR1 is SGHDT and CDR2 YYEEEE. CDR3 length: 14 residues. Trimming removed 3 bases from V and 7 bases from J; junction bases left unmatched: 6. This CDR3 reads CASSSGQGGQPQHF. Here the CDR3 DNA reads TGTGCCAGCAGCTCCGGACAGGGAGGACAGCCCCAGCATTTT.

V and J are TRBV10-3 and TRBJ1-2; D is unclear. Germline CDR1 is ENHRY and CDR2 is SYGVKD. The CDR3 consists of 10 residues. Between the trimmed V and J ends, which lost 10 bases and 3 bases, there was a span of 6 bases. The CDR3 sequence: CASGDYGYTF. The CDR3 DNA reads TGTGCCAGCGGCGACTATGGCTACACCTTC.

CDR3 amino acids: CASDLRDFTEETQYF. For the CDR3, the DNA is TGTGCCAGCGACTTACGGGACTTCACCGAAGAGACCCAGTACTTC. V gene TRBV7-9 combines with J gene TRBJ2-5; D perhaps matches TRBD2 (6 bases). Germline CDR1 SEHNR, CDR2 FQNEAQ (reference sequence). This CDR3 contains 15 residues. V was pared by 8 bases and J by 3 bases, with 19 bases between.

This clone has ten or more counts. The chain carries TRBV18 and TRBJ2-7; 8 nucleotides agree with TRBD2. The CDR3 extends over 16 amino acids. Losses at the gene ends were 1 base for V and 1 base for J; bases not matched to a gene: 6. CDR1 is KGHSH and CDR2 is LQKENI in the germline V gene. The CDR3 sequence: CASSPRLAGGSYEQYF. In nucleotides, the CDR3 is TGTGCCAGCTCACCACGTCTGGCGGGAGGTTCCTACGAGCAGTACTTC.

CDR3 coding DNA: TGTGCCAGCACCCCAGGAGGCGACCGCACCCAGTACTTC. Translated: CASTPGGDRTQYF. This chain uses TRBV5-4 with TRBJ2-5; perhaps TRBD2 as D (5 bases). The CDR3 covers 13 residues. V was shortened by 6 bases and J by 8 bases, with 17 bases between the two germline ends. The V gene's germline CDR1 is SGHNT and CDR2 YYREEE (reference sequence).

This rearrangement joins TRBV7-9 to TRBJ2-2; the match to TRBD2 covers 9 bases. V shed 3 bases and J 3 bases; nucleotides not matched to a gene: 2. Germline CDR1 SEHNR, CDR2 FQNEAQ (reference sequence). This CDR3 is built from 15 residues. CDR3 loop: CASSFSGGDTGELFF. In DNA form, the CDR3 reads TGTGCCAGCAGCTTTAGCGGGGGTGACACCGGGGAGCTGTTTTTT. Full variable domain (rest looked up from reference TRBV7-9 and TRBJ2-2): DTGVSQNPRHKITKRGQNVTFRCDPISEHNRLYWYRQTLGQGPEFLTYFQNEAQLEKSRLLSDRFSAERPKGSFSTLEIQRTEQGDSAMYLCASSFSGGDTGELFFGEGSRLTVL.

The chain couples TRBV24-1 to TRBJ2-7; D possibly corresponds to TRBD2 (5 bases). Germline CDR1 KGHDR, CDR2 SFDVKD. The length of the CDR3 is 16 residues. V lost 4 bases and J lost 2, with 17 bases in between. This CDR3 is CATSDSGSSAPYEQYF. CDR3 nucleotide sequence: TGTGCCACCAGTGACTCGGGGTCCTCGGCCCCCTACGAGCAGTACTTC.

This clone appeared a single time. J is TRBJ2-1 and V is TRBV13, with 7 bases aligning to TRBD2. CDR3 length equals 13 residues. Germline lookup yields CDR1 PRHDT and CDR2 FYEKMQ (reference sequence). V shed 8 bases and J 4 bases; nucleotides not matched to a gene: 5. CDR3 nucleotides: TGTGCCAGCTCTCCAGCGGGGTACAATGAGCAGTTCTTC. It encodes CASSPAGYNEQFF.

The J gene is TRBJ2-1, the V gene TRBV19; D gene uncertain. The CDR3 spans 15 residues. V was shortened by 4 bases and J by 0 bases, with 10 bases between the two germline ends. The germline V gene has CDR1 LNHDA and CDR2 SQIVND (reference sequence). CDR3 region: CASSRTVLSYNEQFF. CDR3 DNA sequence: TGTGCCAGTAGTAGAACTGTCCTCTCCTACAATGAGCAGTTCTTC.

This clone appeared many times. J is TRBJ2-5 and V is TRBV12-3 or TRBV12-4; possibly TRBD1 for D (7 bases). The CDR3 consists of 13 residues. Trimming stripped 3 bases from V and 7 bases from J, with 12 bases between. The CDR3 sequence: CASSLIQGGTQYF. CDR3 in DNA: TGTGCCAGCAGTTTGATCCAGGGGGGGACCCAGTACTTC.

The chain couples TRBV6-6 to TRBJ2-3; 8 bases map to TRBD1. Trimming at V came to 5 bases and at J to 0 bases, leaving 4 bases not matched to a gene. This CDR3 is 15 amino acids long. CDR1 and CDR2 from the germline V gene are MNHNY and SVGAGI (reference sequence). CDR3 coding DNA: TGTGCCAGCAGTCTGACAGGGGATAGCACAGATACGCAGTATTTT. This translates into CASSLTGDSTDTQYF.

This clone was detected many times. V gene TRBV6-5 combines with J gene TRBJ1-3; D is ambiguous. The V end lost 6 bases, the J end lost 0 bases, and 12 bases lay between the germline ends. CDR1 and CDR2 from the germline V gene are MNHEY and SVGAGI. This CDR3 has 15 residues. The CDR3 DNA reads TGTGCCAGCAGACCTTCGGGAGCCTCTGGAAACACCATATATTTT. This sequence encodes CASRPSGASGNTIYF.

This clone was seen a few times. The chain uses TRBV5-6 and TRBJ2-6; a possible D gene is TRBD1 (6 bases). V lost 4 bases to trimming and J lost 2 bases, with 19 bases between them. CDR3 length equals 18 residues. CDR1 and CDR2 (germline): SGHDT, YYEEEE. This CDR3 reads CASSRNPQGRAGANVLTF. CDR3 bases: TGTGCCAGCAGCCGAAACCCACAGGGACGAGCTGGGGCCAACGTCCTGACTTTC.

The chain uses TRBV11-2 and TRBJ2-3; a possible D gene is TRBD2 (5 bases). This CDR3 region has 12 residues. V shed 1 base and J shed 6 bases, with 5 bases lying between them. In germline, CDR1 is SGHAT, CDR2 FQNNGV. The CDR3 reads CASSLGRDTQYF. The CDR3 DNA sequence: TGTGCCAGCAGCTTAGGGAGGGATACGCAGTATTTT.

Here the CDR3 reads CASSQGYRGNEKLFF. For the CDR3, the DNA is TGCGCCAGCAGCCAAGGGTACAGGGGTAATGAAAAACTGTTTTTT. The chain couples TRBV4-1 to TRBJ1-4; 7 nucleotides line up with TRBD1. This CDR3 region has 15 residues. Per germline, CDR1 MGHRA and CDR2 YSYEKL. Trimming removed 1 base from V and 4 bases from J; junction bases left unmatched: 3.